This T cell receptor (beta chain) was retrieved from a study of cytomegalovirus exposure and HLA in healthy donors. Study-level information: In an early release, HLA-typed donors contributed some 88 million unique TCR sequences.

Whole-study results and caveats: A cluster of highly shared sequence variants was likely a sequencing artifact. Researchers reported in a later analysis that common viral pathogens appeared linked to several top clusters. When a later analysis compared HLA-associated TCR beta chains with equally common others, the HLA-associated chains turned out to be more clonally expanded and to have lower generation probabilities.

In the PCR, 60 Vbeta and 13 Jbeta primers were used. Profiling relied on immunoSEQ multiplex PCR, and the TCRdb table lists in-frame clones only, not all of them. The sample records approximately 140,000 clones, roughly 80% being singletons. The CDR3 is 15 residues long. Germline-derived CDR1 and CDR2 are SGHNT and YYREEE (reference sequence). Trimming pared 1 base from V and 4 bases from J, leaving 14 bases between. On this clone: Antigen: not known.

The sequencing sample was made of PBMCs. This chain connects TRBV5-4 to TRBJ1-2, with D possibly matching TRBD1 (6 bases). The source of this sequence is a human donor in good health. The CDR3 DNA sequence: TGTGCCAGCAGCTTGTCCGTCAGGGGCGGCTATGGCTACACCTTC. Translating gives CASSLSVRGGYGYTF.